The 27 T cell receptor beta chains given below trace back to one sample, sequenced in a study of radiotherapy plus CTLA-4 blockade in lung cancer. Using immunoSEQ multiplex PCR, the repertoire was profiled, and TCRdb retains in-frame clones only, with some absent. The sample holds around 78,000 clones; over 70% are singletons and the top ten take 4%. The sequences come from peripheral blood, collected from a patient treated with radiotherapy plus ipilimumab. These TCRs come from a human donor with non-small cell lung cancer who had a partial response to radiotherapy plus ipilimumab. Some clones in this sample may be carry-over from other donors' samples.

The gene calls are TRBV19 and TRBJ2-5, with TRBD2 as a possible D gene (7 bases). Germline-derived CDR1 and CDR2 are LNHDA and SQIVND (reference sequence). The V end lost 2 bases, the J end lost 2 bases, and 15 bases lay between the germline ends. CDR3 size: 16 residues. CDR3 sequence (DNA): TGTGCCAGTAGTATAAGGCGGAGCGGGACACAAGAGACCCAGTACTTC. The encoded protein is CASSIRRSGTQETQYF.

The chain joins TRBV19 to TRBJ1-1; TRBD1 aligns across 7 bases. CDR1 is LNHDA, CDR2 SQIVND, per germline (reference sequence). V trimming: 8 bases; J trimming: 4 bases; junction bases outside the gene matches: 10. There are 14 residues in the CDR3. In nucleotides, the CDR3 is TGTGCCAGTGGCGGACAGGTTTTCAGCACTGAAGCTTTCTTT. Amino acid sequence: CASGGQVFSTEAFF.

The chain couples TRBV28 to TRBJ1-5, with TRBD1 matching 9 bases. From germline, CDR1 is MDHEN and CDR2 SYDVKM. V gave up 2 bases and J gave up 5 bases; unmatched junction bases: 7. This CDR3 has 16 amino acids. In nucleotides, the CDR3 is TGTGCCAGCAGTTTAGGCGACAGGGGGGTATATCAGCCCCAGCATTTT. Its protein is CASSLGDRGVYQPQHF.

The J gene is TRBJ1-2, the V gene TRBV5-1, with 9 bases aligning to TRBD1. Unmatched junction bases numbered 2, after V lost 3 bases and J lost 8 bases. The germline gives CDR1 SGHRS, CDR2 YFSETQ. The CDR3 covers 12 residues. The CDR3 sequence: CASSWDRDGYTF. The CDR3 bases are TGCGCCAGCAGCTGGGACAGGGACGGCTACACCTTC.

V and J are TRBV5-1 and TRBJ2-1; 8 bases match TRBD2. Germline loops: CDR1 SGHRS, CDR2 YFSETQ. The CDR3 is 15 amino acids. Trimming at V came to 4 bases and at J to 7 bases, leaving 10 bases not matched to a gene. CDR3 amino acids: CASSTGLAWGNEQFF. The CDR3 nucleotides are TGCGCCAGCAGCACCGGACTAGCATGGGGAAATGAGCAGTTCTTC.

The V call is TRBV28, the J call TRBJ2-2, with 11 bases fitting TRBD2. The CDR3 sequence is 15 residues long. Losses at the gene ends were 6 bases for V and 5 bases for J; bases not matched to a gene: 5. Germline V gene lookup returns CDR1 MDHEN and CDR2 SYDVKM. The DNA of the CDR3 is TGTGCCAGCAGCCATACTAGCGGGAGTACCGGGGAGCTGTTTTTT. Protein sequence: CASSHTSGSTGELFF. The whole variable domain, filled in from reference TRBV28 and TRBJ2-2, reads DVKVTQSSRYLVKRTGEKVFLECVQDMDHENMFWYRQDPGLGLRLIYFSYDVKMKEKGDIPEGYSVSREKKERFSLILESASTNQTSMYLCASSHTSGSTGELFFGEGSRLTVL.

This sequence joins TRBV6-5 and TRBJ2-7; D is unresolved. This CDR3 is 13 amino acids long. Trimming stripped 6 bases from V and 2 bases from J, with 11 bases between. CDR1 is MNHEY and CDR2 is SVGAGI in the germline V gene. CDR3 sequence reads: CASSFTEAYEQYF. The CDR3 DNA reads as TGTGCCAGCAGCTTCACCGAGGCCTACGAGCAGTACTTC.

The rearrangement links TRBV11-3 to TRBJ2-3; no clear D. Germline V lookup: CDR1 SGHNT, CDR2 YENEEA. The CDR3 runs 13 residues. V was pared by 5 bases and J by 5 bases, with 11 bases between. The CDR3 is CASSGRVVDTQYF. CDR3 bases: TGTGCCAGCAGCGGCCGGGTCGTAGATACGCAGTATTTT.

Here the CDR3 DNA reads TGTGCCAGCAGCTTAGCGGCGGAAAACACTGAAGCTTTCTTT. Its translation: CASSLAAENTEAFF. This chain connects TRBV11-3 to TRBJ1-1; unclear D gene. There are 14 residues in the CDR3. The V end lost 1 base, the J end lost 2 bases, and 8 bases lay between the germline ends. Germline V gene sequence: CDR1 SGHNT, CDR2 YENEEA.

This chain connects TRBV21-1 to TRBJ1-5; TRBD1, the table's D call, was not compared with the DNA. TRBV21-1 constitutes a pseudogene. This CDR3 region has 16 residues. The CDR3 DNA sequence: TGTGCCAGAATTGGATGGCAGGGGACAGGGAGCGTCCTCCAGCATTTT. It yields the protein CARIGWQGTGSVLQHF.

J is TRBJ1-2 and V is TRBV19; 7 nucleotides match TRBD1. Germline V gene sequence: CDR1 LNHDA, CDR2 SQIVND (reference sequence). This CDR3 is built from 13 residues. Trimming removed 3 bases from V and 7 bases from J; junction bases left unmatched: 5. The CDR3 DNA reads TGTGCCAGTAGTATTCCTGACAGGGTTGGCTACACCTTC. Protein product: CASSIPDRVGYTF.

The J gene is TRBJ2-3, the V gene TRBV15; TRBD2 matches 15 bases. Germline V CDR1 and CDR2: LNHNV, YYDKDF (reference sequence). Trimming removed 0 bases from V and 4 bases from J; junction bases left unmatched: 11. The CDR3 has 20 amino acids. CDR3: CATSRDRGTSGGMHADTQYF. The CDR3 DNA is TGTGCCACCAGCAGAGACCGGGGGACTAGCGGGGGGATGCACGCAGATACGCAGTATTTT.

The chain links TRBV18 to TRBJ2-7; 7 bases are shared with TRBD1. The CDR3 sequence is 15 residues long. V was pared by 2 bases and J by 6 bases, with 10 bases of the junction left unmatched. The germline CDR1 and CDR2 sequences are KGHSH and LQKENI. Here the CDR3 DNA reads TGTGCCAGCTCACCATTCGGGCAGGGGGTCCCCGAGCAGTACTTC. It yields the protein CASSPFGQGVPEQYF.

The chain is built from TRBV5-8 and TRBJ1-2; D call uncertain. Germline CDR1 and CDR2: SGHTS and YDEGEE. CDR3 size: 13 residues. V was trimmed by 4 bases and J by 7 bases, leaving 14 bases between them. The CDR3 sequence: CASSRQISSGYTF. The CDR3 DNA follows: TGTGCCAGCAGCCGCCAGATTTCTTCTGGCTACACCTTC.

The gene calls are TRBV10-2 and TRBJ2-7, with 9 bases aligning to TRBD1. The V gene's germline CDR1 is WSHSY and CDR2 SAAADI. The CDR3 sequence is 16 residues long. Unmatched junction bases numbered 9, after V lost 2 bases and J lost 4 bases. The CDR3 DNA follows: TGCGCCAGCAGTGAGGCCCAGGGACAGGGTCGGTACGAGCAGTACTTC. It yields the protein CASSEAQGQGRYEQYF.

The chain is built from TRBV7-9 and TRBJ2-7, with D possibly TRBD1 on 6 matching bases. The germline V gene has CDR1 SEHNR and CDR2 FQNEAQ (reference sequence). The CDR3 has 18 amino acids. Trimming removed 5 bases at V and 8 bases at J, with 31 bases between. The DNA of the CDR3 is TGTGCCAGCAGCCCCTGGGACACGAACCCTCCTATGGCGAAGCAGCAGTACTTC. The encoded protein is CASSPWDTNPPMAKQQYF.

This chain connects TRBV28 to TRBJ2-1; the D gene is possibly TRBD1 (5 bases). Germline CDR1 is MDHEN and CDR2 is SYDVKM. V was pared by 7 bases and J by 2 bases, with 18 bases between. The CDR3 loop spans 16 amino acids. CDR3 bases: TGTGCCAGCATGGGTTTGGTACCAGGGACCTACAATGAGCAGTTCTTC. Translated, it gives CASMGLVPGTYNEQFF.

This chain joins TRBV5-6 and TRBJ2-3; TRBD2 matches 12 bases. CDR3 length: 13 residues. Germline trimming cut 3 bases from V and 8 bases from J; bases unmatched to any gene: 1. Germline V lookup: CDR1 SGHDT, CDR2 YYEEEE. The CDR3 coding sequence is TGTGCCAGCAGCTCGACTAGCGGGGGTACGCAGTATTTT. It codes for CASSSTSGGTQYF.

This clone was seen ten or more times. Here the CDR3 DNA reads TGTGCCAGCAGGGGGACAGTCCGTGGCTACACCTTC. It specifies CASRGTVRGYTF. V is TRBV28 and J is TRBJ1-2, with TRBD1 identical over 7 bases. CDR3 length: 12 residues. Germline V gene lookup returns CDR1 MDHEN and CDR2 SYDVKM. With 6 bases clipped from V and 7 bases from J, the junction kept 5 bases outside the gene matches.

The V gene is TRBV9, the J gene TRBJ2-1; a weak D match, TRBD1 (5 bases). CDR1 is SGDLS, CDR2 YYNGEE, per germline. There are 15 residues in the CDR3. V lost 4 bases to trimming and J lost 6 bases, with 17 bases between them. The CDR3 spells CASSPSGATINEQFF. In DNA, the CDR3 is TGTGCCAGCAGCCCCAGTGGGGCGACAATCAATGAGCAGTTCTTC.

A single count supports this clone. This chain connects TRBV6-5 to TRBJ1-2; TRBD1 matches 7 bases. Germline assignment: CDR1 MNHEY and CDR2 SVGAGI. There are 13 residues in the CDR3. Trimming took 7 bases from V and 7 from J; bases not matched to a gene: 9. The CDR3 here is CASTTPPGGGYTF. CDR3 in DNA: TGTGCCAGCACCACCCCCCCAGGGGGTGGCTACACCTTC.

This rearrangement joins TRBV7-2 to TRBJ2-3, with TRBD2 identical over 10 bases. After removal of 5 bases from V and 5 bases from J, the junction contained 4 bases not matched to a gene. The germline CDR1 and CDR2 sequences are SGHTA and FQGNSA. This CDR3 is 14 amino acids long. CDR3 in DNA: TGTGCCAGCAGCCCTGGACTAGCGGTAGATACGCAGTATTTT. It translates to CASSPGLAVDTQYF.

The J gene is TRBJ2-1, the V gene TRBV29-1, with 9 bases identical to TRBD1. Per germline, CDR1 SQVTM and CDR2 ANQGSEA. The CDR3 runs 15 residues. V was clipped by 6 bases and J by 7 bases; unmatched bases: 13. The CDR3 loop is CSVVPGTGLGNEQFF. DNA for the CDR3: TGCAGCGTCGTGCCCGGGACAGGGCTGGGGAATGAGCAGTTCTTC.

The V gene is TRBV4-2, the J gene TRBJ2-3; TRBD2 matches at 8 bases. V lost 7 bases, J lost 4 bases, and 19 bases stayed unmatched. The CDR3 contains 18 residues. CDR1 is LGHNA, CDR2 YNFKEQ, per germline. The CDR3 DNA sequence: TGTGCCAGCACGCGGGGTCAACTAGCGGAGGAACGGGCAGATACGCAGTATTTT. Protein product: CASTRGQLAEERADTQYF.

This clone showed up just a few times. The CDR3 loop reads CASSEDRGRGTEAFF. The CDR3 DNA reads TGTGCCAGCAGTGAAGACAGGGGGCGGGGGACTGAAGCTTTCTTT. V usage is TRBV2 and J usage is TRBJ1-1, with TRBD1 matching 9 bases. The trim removed 1 base at V and 5 bases at J, leaving 5 bases unmatched. Germline V CDR1 and CDR2: SNHLY, FYNNEI. This CDR3 is built from 15 residues.

This chain links TRBV6-1 with TRBJ2-7, with TRBD2 matching over 7 bases. The germline V gene encodes CDR1 MNHNS and CDR2 SASEGT. Germline trimming cut 6 bases from V and 1 base from J; bases unmatched to any gene: 6. There are 14 residues in the CDR3. CDR3 residues: CASRKGLPSYEQYF. In DNA form, the CDR3 reads TGTGCCAGCAGGAAGGGACTACCTTCCTACGAGCAGTACTTC.

The V and J genes are TRBV5-1 and TRBJ1-2, with D hard to call. Germline V CDR1 and CDR2: SGHRS, YFSETQ. The V end was cut by 5 bases, the J end by 0 bases, with 14 bases between. The CDR3 has 15 amino acids. For the CDR3, the DNA is TGCGCCAGCAGGGGTGAGGGCACAGCTAACTATGGCTACACCTTC. Its protein is CASRGEGTANYGYTF.